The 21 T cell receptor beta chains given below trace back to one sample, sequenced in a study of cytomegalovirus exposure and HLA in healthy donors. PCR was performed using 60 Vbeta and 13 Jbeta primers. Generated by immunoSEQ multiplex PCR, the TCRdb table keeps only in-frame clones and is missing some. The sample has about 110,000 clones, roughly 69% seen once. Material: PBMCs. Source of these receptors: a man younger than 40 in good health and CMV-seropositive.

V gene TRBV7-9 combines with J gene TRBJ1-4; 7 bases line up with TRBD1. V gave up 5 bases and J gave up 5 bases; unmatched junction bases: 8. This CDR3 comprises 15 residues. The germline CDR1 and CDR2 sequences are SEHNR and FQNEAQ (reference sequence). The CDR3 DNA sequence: TGTGCCAGCAGCGTAGGGACAGCTTCAAATGAAAAACTGTTTTTT. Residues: CASSVGTASNEKLFF.

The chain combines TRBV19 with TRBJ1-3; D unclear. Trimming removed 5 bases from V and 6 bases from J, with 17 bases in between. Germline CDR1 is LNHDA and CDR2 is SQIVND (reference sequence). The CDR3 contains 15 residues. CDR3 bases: TGTGCCAGTAGTCTCCAGCCGGGAGCGTCAAACACCATATATTTT. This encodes CASSLQPGASNTIYF.

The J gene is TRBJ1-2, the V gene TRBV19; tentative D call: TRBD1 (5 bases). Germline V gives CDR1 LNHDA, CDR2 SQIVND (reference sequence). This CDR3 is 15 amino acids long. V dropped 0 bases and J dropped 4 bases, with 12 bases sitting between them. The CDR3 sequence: CASSIDSQGPYGYTF. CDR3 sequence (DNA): TGTGCCAGTAGTATAGATTCCCAGGGTCCCTATGGCTACACCTTC.

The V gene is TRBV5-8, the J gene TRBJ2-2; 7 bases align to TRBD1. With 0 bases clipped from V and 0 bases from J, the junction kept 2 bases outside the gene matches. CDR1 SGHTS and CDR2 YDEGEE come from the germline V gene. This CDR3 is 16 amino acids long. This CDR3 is CASSLGQGSNTGELFF. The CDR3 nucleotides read TGTGCCAGCAGCTTGGGACAGGGTTCGAACACCGGGGAGCTGTTTTTT.

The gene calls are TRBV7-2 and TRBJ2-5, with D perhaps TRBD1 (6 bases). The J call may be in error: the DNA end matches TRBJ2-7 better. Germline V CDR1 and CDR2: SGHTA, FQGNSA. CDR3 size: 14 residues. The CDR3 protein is CASSSGTQTYEQYF. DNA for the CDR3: TGTGCCAGCAGCTCCGGGACACAAACCTACGAGCAGTACTTC.

This CDR3 reads CASKWTGNYGYTF. CDR3 in DNA: TGTGCCAGCAAGTGGACAGGGAACTATGGCTACACCTTC. The chain couples TRBV6-1 to TRBJ1-2, with 8 positions matching TRBD1. The CDR3 is made up of 13 amino acids. The J segment lost 2 bases and the V segment lost 7 bases, leaving 3 bases of the junction unmatched. Germline CDR1 MNHNS, CDR2 SASEGT.

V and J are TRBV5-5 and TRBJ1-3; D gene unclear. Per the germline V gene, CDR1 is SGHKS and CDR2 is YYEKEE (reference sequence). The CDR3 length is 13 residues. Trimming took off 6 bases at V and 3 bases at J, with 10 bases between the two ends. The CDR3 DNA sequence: TGTGCCAGCATGGCGGTGATTGGAAACACCATATATTTT. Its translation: CASMAVIGNTIYF.

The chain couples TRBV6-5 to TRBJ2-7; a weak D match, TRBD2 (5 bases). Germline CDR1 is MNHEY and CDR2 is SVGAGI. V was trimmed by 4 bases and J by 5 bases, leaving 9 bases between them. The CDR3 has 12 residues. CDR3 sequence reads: CASSFTSNEQYF. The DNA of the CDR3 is TGTGCCAGCAGTTTCACTAGTAACGAGCAGTACTTC.

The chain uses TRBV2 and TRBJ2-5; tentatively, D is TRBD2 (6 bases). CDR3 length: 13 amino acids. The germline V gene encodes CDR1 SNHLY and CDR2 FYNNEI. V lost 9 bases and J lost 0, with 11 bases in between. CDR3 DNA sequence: TGTGCCAGTCAAAGGAGGGACCAAGAGACCCAGTACTTC. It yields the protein CASQRRDQETQYF.

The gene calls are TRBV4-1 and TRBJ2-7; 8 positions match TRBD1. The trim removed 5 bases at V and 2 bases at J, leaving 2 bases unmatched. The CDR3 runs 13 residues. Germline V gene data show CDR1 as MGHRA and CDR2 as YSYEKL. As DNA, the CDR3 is TGCGCCAGCAGCATACAGGGGGCCTACGAGCAGTACTTC. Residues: CASSIQGAYEQYF.

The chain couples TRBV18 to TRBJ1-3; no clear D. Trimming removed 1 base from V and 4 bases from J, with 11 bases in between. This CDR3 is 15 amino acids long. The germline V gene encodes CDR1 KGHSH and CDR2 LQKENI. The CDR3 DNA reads TGTGCCAGCTCACCACGGGAGGACTCAGGAAACACCATATATTTT. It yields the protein CASSPREDSGNTIYF. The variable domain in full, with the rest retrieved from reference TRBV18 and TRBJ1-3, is NAGVMQNPRHLVRRRGQEARLRCSPMKGHSHVYWYRQLPEEGLKFMVYLQKENIIDESGMPKERFSAEFPKEGPSILRIQQVVRGDSAAYFCASSPREDSGNTIYFGEGSWLTVV.

CDR3 sequence: CASAIDRAYEQYF. CDR3 in DNA: TGTGCCAGCGCAATTGACAGGGCCTACGAGCAGTACTTC. J is TRBJ2-5 and V is TRBV6-5; 7 nucleotides agree with TRBD1. The J call is uncertain, as TRBJ2-7 better fits the DNA end. Germline lookup yields CDR1 MNHEY and CDR2 SVGAGI. This CDR3 has 13 residues.

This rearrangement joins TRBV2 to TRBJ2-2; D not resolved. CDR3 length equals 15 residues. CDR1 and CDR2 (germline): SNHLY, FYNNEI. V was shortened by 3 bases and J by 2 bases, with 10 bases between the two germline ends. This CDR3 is CASSESRYNTGELFF. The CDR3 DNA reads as TGTGCCAGCAGTGAGTCTCGCTACAACACCGGGGAGCTGTTTTTT.

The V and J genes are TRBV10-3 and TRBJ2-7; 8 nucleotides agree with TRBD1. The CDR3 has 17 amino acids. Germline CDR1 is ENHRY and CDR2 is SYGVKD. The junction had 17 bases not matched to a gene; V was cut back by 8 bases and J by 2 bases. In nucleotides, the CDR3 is TGTGCCATCTCACCTACCTTAAGACAGGGGAATCCCTACGAGCAGTACTTC. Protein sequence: CAISPTLRQGNPYEQYF.

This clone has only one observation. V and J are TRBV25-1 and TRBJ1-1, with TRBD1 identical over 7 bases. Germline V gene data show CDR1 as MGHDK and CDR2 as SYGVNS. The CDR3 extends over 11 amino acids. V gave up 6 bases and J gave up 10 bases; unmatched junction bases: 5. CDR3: CASRDRAGAFF. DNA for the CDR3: TGTGCCAGCAGAGACAGGGCGGGAGCTTTCTTT.

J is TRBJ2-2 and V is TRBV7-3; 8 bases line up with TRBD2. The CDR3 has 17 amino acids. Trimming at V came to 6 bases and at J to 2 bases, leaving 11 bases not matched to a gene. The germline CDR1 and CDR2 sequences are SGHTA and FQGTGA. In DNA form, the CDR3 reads TGTGCCAGCAGTTCCCCGGGAGGGGGGCTTAACACCGGGGAGCTGTTTTTT. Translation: CASSSPGGGLNTGELFF.

The CDR3 region is CASSYSPVTDTQYF. The CDR3, as DNA: TGTGCCAGCAGTTACTCTCCAGTCACAGATACGCAGTATTTT. The V call is TRBV6-5, the J call TRBJ2-3, with D hard to call. Trimming left V 0 bases short and J 2 bases short, with 6 bases between. CDR1 MNHEY and CDR2 SVGAGI come from the germline V gene. The CDR3 runs to 14 residues.

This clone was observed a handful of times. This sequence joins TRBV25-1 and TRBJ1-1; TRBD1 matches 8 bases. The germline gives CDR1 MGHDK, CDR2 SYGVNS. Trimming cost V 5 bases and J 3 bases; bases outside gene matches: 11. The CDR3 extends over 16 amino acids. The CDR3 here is CASSPLGGTGDTEAFF. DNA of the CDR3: TGTGCCAGCAGTCCACTGGGCGGGACAGGAGACACTGAAGCTTTCTTT.

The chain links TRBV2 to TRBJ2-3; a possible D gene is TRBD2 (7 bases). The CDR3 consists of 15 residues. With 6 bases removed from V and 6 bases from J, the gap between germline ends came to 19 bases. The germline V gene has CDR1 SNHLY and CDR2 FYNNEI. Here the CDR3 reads CASRGGADLKDTQYF. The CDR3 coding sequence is TGTGCCAGCAGGGGGGGGGCGGACCTAAAGGATACGCAGTATTTT.

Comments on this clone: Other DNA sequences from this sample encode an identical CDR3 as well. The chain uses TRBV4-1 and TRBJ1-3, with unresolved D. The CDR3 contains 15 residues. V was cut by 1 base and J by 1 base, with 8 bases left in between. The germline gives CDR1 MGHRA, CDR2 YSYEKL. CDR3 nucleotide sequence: TGCGCCAGCAGCCAAGTTGGAGTGTCTGGAAACACCATATATTTT. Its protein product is CASSQVGVSGNTIYF.

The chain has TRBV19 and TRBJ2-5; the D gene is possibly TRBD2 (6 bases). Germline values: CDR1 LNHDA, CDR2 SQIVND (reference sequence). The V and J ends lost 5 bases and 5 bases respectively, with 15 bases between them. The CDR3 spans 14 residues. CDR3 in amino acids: CASSPTRIGETQYF. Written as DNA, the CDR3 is TGTGCCAGTAGTCCGACTAGGATTGGTGAGACCCAGTACTTC.